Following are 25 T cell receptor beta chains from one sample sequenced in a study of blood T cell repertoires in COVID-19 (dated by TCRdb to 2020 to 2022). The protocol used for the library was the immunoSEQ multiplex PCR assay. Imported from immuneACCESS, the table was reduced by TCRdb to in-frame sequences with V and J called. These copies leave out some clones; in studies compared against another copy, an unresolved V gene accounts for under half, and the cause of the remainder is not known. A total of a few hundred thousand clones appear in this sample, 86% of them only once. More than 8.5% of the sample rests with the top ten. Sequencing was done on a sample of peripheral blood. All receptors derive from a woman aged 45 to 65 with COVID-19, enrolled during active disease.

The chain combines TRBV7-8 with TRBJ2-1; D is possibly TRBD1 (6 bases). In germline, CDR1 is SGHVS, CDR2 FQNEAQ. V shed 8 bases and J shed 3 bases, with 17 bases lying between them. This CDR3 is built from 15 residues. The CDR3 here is CASRPPGAGYNEQFF. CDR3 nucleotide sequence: TGTGCCAGCCGTCCGCCAGGGGCTGGCTACAATGAGCAGTTCTTC. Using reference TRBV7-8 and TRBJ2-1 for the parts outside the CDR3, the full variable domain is GAGVSQSPRYKVAKRGQDVALRCDPISGHVSLFWYQQALGQGPEFLTYFQNEAQLDKSGLPSDRFFAERPEGSVSTLKIQRTQQEDSAVYLCASRPPGAGYNEQFFGPGTRLTVL.

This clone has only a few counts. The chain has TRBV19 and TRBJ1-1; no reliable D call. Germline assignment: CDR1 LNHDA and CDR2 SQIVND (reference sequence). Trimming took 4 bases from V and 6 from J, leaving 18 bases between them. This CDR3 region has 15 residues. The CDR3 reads CASSTPQGGIAEAFF. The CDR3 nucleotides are TGTGCCAGTAGTACCCCGCAAGGAGGTATAGCTGAAGCTTTCTTT.

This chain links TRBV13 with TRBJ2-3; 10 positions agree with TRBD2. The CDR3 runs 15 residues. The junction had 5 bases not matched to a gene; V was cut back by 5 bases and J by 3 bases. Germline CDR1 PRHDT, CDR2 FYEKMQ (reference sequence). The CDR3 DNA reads TGTGCCAGCAGCCAAGCGGGGGGGCGGACAGATACGCAGTATTTT. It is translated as CASSQAGGRTDTQYF.

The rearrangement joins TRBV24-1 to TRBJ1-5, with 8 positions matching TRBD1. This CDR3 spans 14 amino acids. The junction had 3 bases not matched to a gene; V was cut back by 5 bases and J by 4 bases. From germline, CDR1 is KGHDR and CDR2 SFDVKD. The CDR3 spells CATSAGGPNQPQHF. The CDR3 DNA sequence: TGTGCCACCAGTGCAGGGGGCCCAAATCAGCCCCAGCATTTT.

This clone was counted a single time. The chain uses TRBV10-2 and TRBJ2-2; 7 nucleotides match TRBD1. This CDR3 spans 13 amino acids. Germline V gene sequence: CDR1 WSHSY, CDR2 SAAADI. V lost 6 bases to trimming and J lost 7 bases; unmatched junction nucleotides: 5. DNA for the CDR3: TGCGCCAGCAGCGTCCGGACAGGCGGGGAGCTGTTTTTT. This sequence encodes CASSVRTGGELFF.

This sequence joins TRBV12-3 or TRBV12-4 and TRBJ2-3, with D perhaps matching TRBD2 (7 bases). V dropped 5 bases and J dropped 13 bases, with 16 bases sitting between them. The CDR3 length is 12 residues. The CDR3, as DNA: TGTGCCAGCAGTCCACCGGGGGGCCAGAAGTATTTT. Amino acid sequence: CASSPPGGQKYF.

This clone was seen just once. CDR3 loop: CASSGQLNQPQHF. CDR3 nucleotide sequence: TGTGCCAGCTCAGGACAGCTAAATCAGCCCCAGCATTTT. The V call is TRBV18, the J call TRBJ1-5, with a tentative D call TRBD1 (6 bases). The V end was cut by 5 bases, the J end by 4 bases, with 9 bases between. This CDR3 comprises 13 residues. Germline V gene sequence: CDR1 KGHSH, CDR2 LQKENI.

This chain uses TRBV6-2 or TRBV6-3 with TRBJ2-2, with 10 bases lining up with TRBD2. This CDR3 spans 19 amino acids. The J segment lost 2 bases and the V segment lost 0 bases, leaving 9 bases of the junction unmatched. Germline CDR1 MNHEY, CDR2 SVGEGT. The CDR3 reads CASSYSSTSGGANTGELFF. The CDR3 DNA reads TGTGCCAGCAGTTACTCGAGTACCAGCGGGGGGGCAAACACCGGGGAGCTGTTTTTT.

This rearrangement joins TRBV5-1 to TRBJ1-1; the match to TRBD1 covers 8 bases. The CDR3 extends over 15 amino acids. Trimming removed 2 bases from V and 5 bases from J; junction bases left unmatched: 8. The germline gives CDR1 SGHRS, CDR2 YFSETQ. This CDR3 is CASSFGSGGRTEAFF. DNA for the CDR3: TGCGCCAGCAGCTTCGGGTCAGGGGGCAGGACTGAAGCTTTCTTT.

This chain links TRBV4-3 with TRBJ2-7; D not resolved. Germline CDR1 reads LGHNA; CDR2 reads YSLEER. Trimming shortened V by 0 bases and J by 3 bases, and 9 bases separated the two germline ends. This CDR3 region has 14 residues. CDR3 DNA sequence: TGCGCCAGCAGCCAAGACCGATTGAGCTACGAGCAGTACTTC. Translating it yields CASSQDRLSYEQYF.

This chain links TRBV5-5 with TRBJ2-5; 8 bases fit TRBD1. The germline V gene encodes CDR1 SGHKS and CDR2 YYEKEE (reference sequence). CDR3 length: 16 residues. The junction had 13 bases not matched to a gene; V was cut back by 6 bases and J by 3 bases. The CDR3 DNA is TGTGCCAGCAACCCTTCGCCGGGACAGGCAGAAGAGACCCAGTACTTC. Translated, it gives CASNPSPGQAEETQYF.

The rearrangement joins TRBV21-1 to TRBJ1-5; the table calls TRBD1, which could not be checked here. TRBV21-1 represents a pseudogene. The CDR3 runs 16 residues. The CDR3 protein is CASSKSSGTDNQPQHF. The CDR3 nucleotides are TGTGCCAGCAGCAAGTCCTCCGGGACAGACAATCAGCCCCAGCATTTT.

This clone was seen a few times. The CDR3 DNA sequence: TGTGCCAGTAGTAGACAGATTCGCACAGATACGCAGTATTTT. Translating gives CASSRQIRTDTQYF. The chain uses TRBV19 and TRBJ2-3, with D possibly matching TRBD1 (5 bases). Germline V gene data show CDR1 as LNHDA and CDR2 as SQIVND (reference sequence). The V end lost 4 bases, the J end lost 1 base, and 9 bases lay between the germline ends. This CDR3 spans 14 amino acids.

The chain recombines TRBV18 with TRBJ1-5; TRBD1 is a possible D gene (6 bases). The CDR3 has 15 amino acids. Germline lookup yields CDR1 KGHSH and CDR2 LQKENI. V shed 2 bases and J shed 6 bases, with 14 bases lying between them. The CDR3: CASSPDRSSGQPQHF. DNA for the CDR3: TGTGCCAGCTCACCAGACAGGTCCAGCGGTCAGCCCCAGCATTTT.

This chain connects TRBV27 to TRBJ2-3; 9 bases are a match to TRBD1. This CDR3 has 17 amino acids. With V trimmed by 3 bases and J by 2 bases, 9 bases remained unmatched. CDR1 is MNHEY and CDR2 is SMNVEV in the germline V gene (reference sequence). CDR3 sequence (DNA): TGTGCCAGCAGTTTCATCACCGGGGACAGGGACACAGATACGCAGTATTTT. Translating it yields CASSFITGDRDTDTQYF.

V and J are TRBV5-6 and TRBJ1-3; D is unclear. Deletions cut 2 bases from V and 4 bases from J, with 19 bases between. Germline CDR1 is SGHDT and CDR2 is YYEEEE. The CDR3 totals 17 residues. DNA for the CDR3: TGTGCCAGCAGCTTAATTAAAGCAGGCCGAGGGGGAAACACCATATATTTT. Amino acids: CASSLIKAGRGGNTIYF.

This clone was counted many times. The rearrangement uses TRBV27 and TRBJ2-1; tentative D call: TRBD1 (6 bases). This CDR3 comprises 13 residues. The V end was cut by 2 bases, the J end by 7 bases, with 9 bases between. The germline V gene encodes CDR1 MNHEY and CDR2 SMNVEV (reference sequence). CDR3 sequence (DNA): TGTGCCAGCAGTTTACAGGGGACGAATGAGCAGTTCTTC. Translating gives CASSLQGTNEQFF.

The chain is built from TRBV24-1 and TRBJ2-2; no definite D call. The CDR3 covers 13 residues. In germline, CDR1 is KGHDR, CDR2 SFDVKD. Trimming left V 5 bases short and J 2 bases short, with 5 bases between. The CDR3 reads CATSAVNTGELFF. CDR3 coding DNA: TGTGCCACCAGTGCAGTAAACACCGGGGAGCTGTTTTTT.

The CDR3 DNA sequence: TGTGCCAGCAGCGTGGGACAGAACCACGAGCAGTACGTC. The encoded protein is CASSVGQNHEQYV. The V call is TRBV5-5, the J call TRBJ2-7; 7 positions match TRBD1. Germline assignment: CDR1 SGHKS and CDR2 YYEKEE (reference sequence). This CDR3 contains 13 residues. J was trimmed by 5 bases and V by 4 bases; bases with no gene match: 6.

For the CDR3, the DNA is TGCGCCAGCAGCTTCAGTGGGGCGGTGACTGAAGCTTTCTTT. Its translation: CASSFSGAVTEAFF. The chain uses TRBV5-1 and TRBJ1-1; maybe TRBD1 (5 bases). This CDR3 contains 14 residues. Germline CDR1 is SGHRS and CDR2 is YFSETQ. Trimming shortened V by 2 bases and J by 5 bases, and 13 bases separated the two germline ends.

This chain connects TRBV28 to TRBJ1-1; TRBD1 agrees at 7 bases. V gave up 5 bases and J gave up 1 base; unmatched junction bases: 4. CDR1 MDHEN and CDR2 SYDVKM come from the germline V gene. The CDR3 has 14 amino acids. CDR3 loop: CASSKQGTNTEAFF. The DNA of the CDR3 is TGTGCCAGCAGTAAACAGGGGACGAACACTGAAGCTTTCTTT. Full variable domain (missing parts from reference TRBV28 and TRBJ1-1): DVKVTQSSRYLVKRTGEKVFLECVQDMDHENMFWYRQDPGLGLRLIYFSYDVKMKEKGDIPEGYSVSREKKERFSLILESASTNQTSMYLCASSKQGTNTEAFFGQGTRLTVV.

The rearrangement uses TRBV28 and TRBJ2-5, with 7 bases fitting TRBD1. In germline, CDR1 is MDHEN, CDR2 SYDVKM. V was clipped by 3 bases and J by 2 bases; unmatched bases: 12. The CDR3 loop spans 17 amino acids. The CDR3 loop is CASSLDRTVLLQETQYF. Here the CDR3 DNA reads TGTGCCAGCAGTTTGGACAGGACGGTGTTACTTCAAGAGACCCAGTACTTC.

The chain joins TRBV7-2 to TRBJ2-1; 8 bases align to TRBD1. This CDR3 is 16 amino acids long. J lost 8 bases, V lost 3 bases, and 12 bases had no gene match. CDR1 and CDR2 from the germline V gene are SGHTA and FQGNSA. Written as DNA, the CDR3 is TGTGCCAGCAGCTTCGCAGGGGGCGTTCGGGTCGATGAGCAGTTCTTC. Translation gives CASSFAGGVRVDEQFF.

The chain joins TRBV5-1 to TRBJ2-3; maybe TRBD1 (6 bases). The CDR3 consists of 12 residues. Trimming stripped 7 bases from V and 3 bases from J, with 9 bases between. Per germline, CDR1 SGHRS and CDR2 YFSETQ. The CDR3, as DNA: TGCGCCAGCGGGCAGGGGACAGATACGCAGTATTTT. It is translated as CASGQGTDTQYF.

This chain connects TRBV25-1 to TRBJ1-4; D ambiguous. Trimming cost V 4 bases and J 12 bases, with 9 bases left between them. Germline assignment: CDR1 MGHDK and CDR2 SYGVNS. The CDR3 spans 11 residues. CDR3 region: CASSGGSELFF. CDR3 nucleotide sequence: TGTGCCAGCAGTGGCGGGAGTGAACTGTTTTTT.